This T cell receptor beta chain emerged from a study of T cells after yellow fever vaccination. This clonotype was picked up many times. Antigen unknown. Broader study findings: In FACS-sorted repertoires, abundant clonotypes from the bulk population could appear as contaminants.

TCRdb re-derived calls from the 5' RACE reads in MiXCR, one entry per CDR3 protein. Among 200,000 to 250,000 distinct CDR3 sequences listed, 6.9% were seen once. Specimen: CD4+ T cells sorted from PBMCs, collected 15 days after the yellow fever booster vaccination. This receptor was obtained from a young man who received the YFV17D yellow fever vaccine.

CDR3 amino acids: CSARAGTVNQPQHF. CDR3 DNA: TGCAGTGCTAGAGCCGGGACGGTGAATCAGCCCCAGCATTTT. The chain couples TRBV20-1 to TRBJ1-5; the D gene is possibly TRBD1 (5 bases). The V gene lost 1 base and the J gene lost 4 bases, with 11 bases spanning the gap. Germline loops: CDR1 DFQATT, CDR2 SNEGSKA (reference sequence). This CDR3 contains 14 residues.